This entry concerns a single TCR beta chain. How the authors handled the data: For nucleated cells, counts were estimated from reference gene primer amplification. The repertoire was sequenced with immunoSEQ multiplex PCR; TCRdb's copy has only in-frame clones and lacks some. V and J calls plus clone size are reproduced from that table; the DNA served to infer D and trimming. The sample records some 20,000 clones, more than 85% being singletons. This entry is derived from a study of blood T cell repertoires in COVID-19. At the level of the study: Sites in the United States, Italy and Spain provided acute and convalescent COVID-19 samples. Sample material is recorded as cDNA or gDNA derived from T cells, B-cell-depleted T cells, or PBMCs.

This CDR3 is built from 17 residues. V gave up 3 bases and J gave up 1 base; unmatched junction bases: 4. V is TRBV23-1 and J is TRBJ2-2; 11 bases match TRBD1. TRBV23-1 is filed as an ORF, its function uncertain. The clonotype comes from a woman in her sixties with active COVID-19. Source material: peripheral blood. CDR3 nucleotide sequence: TGCGCCAGCAGTCACCGAGGGACAGGGGGGAACACCGGGGAGCTGTTTTTT. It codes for CASSHRGTGGNTGELFF.